What follows describes a single T cell receptor beta chain. The junction does not match germline at one end; this may be a read error. The read falls 3 residues short of the CDR3 end, and the missing part is taken from the germline J gene. Prevalent HPV16 infections were excluded; only incident single HPV16 infections included. This specimen comes from a study of T cells in women clearing cervical HPV infection. At the level of the study: Control women cleared a single incident HPV16 infection within 12 months. Controls gave blood once infection was undetectable; cases at lesion identification.

CDR3 length equals 16 residues. Germline V lookup: CDR1 LGHNA, CDR2 YNFKEQ. The method was immunoSEQ multiplex PCR; TCRdb's version includes in-frame clones alone and lacks a portion of them. The specimen's table records roughly 21,000 clones. The genes are TRBV4-2 and TRBJ2-3; 7 positions agree with TRBD2. The sequence was collected from a woman aged 18 to 75 with a cervical HPV16 infection that either progressed to CIN3+ or cleared (not recorded which). Sequencing was performed on blood buffy coat. The CDR3 loop is CASSQRGGLEGDTQYF. The sequenced part of the CDR3 DNA is TGCGCCAGCAGCCAACGCGGTGGACTAGAGGGAGATACG.